This TCR beta chain was found in a study of T cell clones after liver transplantation (dated by TCRdb to about 2019). Notes on the research overall: The samples were obtained from ITN030ST, a randomized trial that attempted immunosuppression withdrawal within 2 years after liver transplantation. Third party-reactive TCRbeta sequences from pre-transplant MLRs were also identified as an antigen-independent comparator for donor-reactive sequences. Tolerance meant complete immunosuppression withdrawal for at least one year without liver enzymes rising beyond twice the upper limit of normal. Donor-reactive T cell clones were identified using TCRbeta sequencing after a pre-transplant mixed lymphocyte reaction and were then followed in post-transplant blood. Subjects received no induction therapy and standard immunosuppression until randomization at 12-24 months post-transplant. Three of the eight recipients were HCV-positive; the others were transplanted for non-autoimmune, non-viral indications. The studied cohort comprised 8 liver transplant recipients, 3 classified as tolerant and 5 as non-tolerant. Blood samples were taken pre-transplant, pre-randomization before withdrawal, and post-randomization after full withdrawal or failed withdrawal. The full study reports these points: Conclusions were preliminary, limited by small, heterogeneous patient numbers and non-standardized post-transplant time points. Low numbers of available donor cells limited the measurable donor-reactive repertoire in two subjects. The decline in donor-reactive sequences exceeded the decline in third party-reactive sequences, suggesting partial antigen-specific deletion that was unrelated to withdrawal success. In most of the 8 subjects, regardless of tolerance or HCV status, circulating donor-reactive CD4 TCRbeta sequences dropped significantly post-transplant. Because no allograft tissue specimens were available, donor-reactive T cells may have migrated into the graft instead of being deleted. Once repertoire turnover was taken into account, donor-reactive detection showed a significant reduction for CD4 in 7 of 8 subjects and for CD8 in 8 of 8.

The cysteine opens and the phenylalanine closes a CDR3 of 12 amino acids. Of all the DNA, just the CDR3 is kept, 36 bases in frame from base 1. Cut back by 0 bases and 5 bases, the V and J ends lie 5 bases apart. The CDR1 and CDR2 encoded by the germline V gene are MDHEN and SYDVKM. High-throughput TCRbeta CDR3 sequencing of frozen genomic DNA was performed by immunoSEQ, including PCR amplification, mapping, bias correction and internal controls. The authors' pipeline ran thus. Only productive rearrangements were retained, and each unique TCRbeta sequence was defined by its CDR3 nucleotide sequence together with its V and J gene. For classification of a sequence as donor-reactive, at least 5-fold expansion in CFSE-low cells relative to unstimulated pre-transplant cells and a frequency of at least 0.01% were required. To ensure at least 90% detection power, minimum frequency thresholds were set for each subject based on that subject's lowest-template unstimulated sample. Jensen-Shannon divergence between the top 1000 TCRbeta sequences post-transplant and pre-transplant was used to measure repertoire turnover. Two-sided Fisher's exact tests were used to test for changes in the detection of donor-reactive sequences. TCRdb took over this immuneACCESS table, retaining in-frame rearrangements with V and J assigned. Such tables are incomplete; in checked studies, under half of the missing clones stem from an unresolved V gene, and the remainder is unexplained. V, J and clone size are those of that table, while D and trimming were read from the DNA. The sample data list around 110,000 clones, and around nine tenths of these were observed just once. Around 0.83% of the sample comes from the top ten.

This clone is a singleton in its sample. The antigen it binds to is not known. Base quality data are lacking; no much larger clone is found one base away. Thawed unstimulated PBMCs were stained for CD3, CD4 and CD8 and FACS-sorted into CD3+CD4+ and CD3+CD8+ populations. All 8 studied subjects were randomized to withdrawal of immunosuppression. The Qiagen DNeasy Blood and Tissue Kit was used to isolate genomic DNA. This receptor was obtained from a human patient who received a liver transplant. After a transplant, some T cells may have been passed on by the graft donor. The material sequenced was CD4+ T cells from blood, taken 12 months after liver transplant. Recombination linked TRBV28 to TRBJ2-7; the D region may be TRBD1 or TRBD2, each matching 5 bases equally. The CDR3 reads CASSLWGDEQYF. The DNA sequence is as follows: TGTGCCAGCAGTTTATGGGGGGACGAGCAGTACTTC.